This T cell receptor (beta chain) was captured in a study of blood T cell repertoires in COVID-19. Study summary: Collection of acute and convalescent COVID-19 samples took place in the United States, Italy and Spain. In each case, the material was cDNA or gDNA derived from T cells, B-cell-depleted T cells, or PBMCs.

CDR3 length: 14 residues. V was clipped by 4 bases and J by 2 bases, with 9 bases between them. The germline V gene encodes CDR1 WNHNN and CDR2 SYGVQD (reference sequence). This clone occurred many times. Participants' reported clinical history set cohort assignment. The recovered donors of Cohort 3 showed two negative PCRs, clearance, or symptom resolution. Method: immunoSEQ multiplex PCR; TCRdb's copy keeps in-frame clones and lacks some. The sample includes around 140,000 clones, 78% of them seen just once. The sequenced material came from PBMCs or T cells enriched from blood (not recorded which). The chain combines TRBV10-1 with TRBJ1-3; no reliable D call. The receptor was isolated from a woman in her forties or fifties who had recovered from COVID-19. CDR3 sequence: CASSAGGAGNTIYF. CDR3 bases: TGCGCCAGCAGTGCCGGCGGGGCTGGAAACACCATATATTTT.